Sequencing of this T cell receptor (beta chain) was carried out in a study of shared clonotypes between healthy human individuals. Study-level information: CD4 naive and CD4 memory each took three plates per donor, while CD8 naive took two and CD8 memory one. General study results and limits: The represented genetic and exposure-history diversity was limited by the small number of donors. Non-shared clonotypes had lower generation probabilities than clonotypes shared by all four sorted-subset donors.

The assay was run at deep level. The assay was immunoSEQ multiplex PCR, and TCRdb's table has in-frame clones only and misses some. Here the sample spans about 660,000 clones, about 74% being singletons. This clone was observed a few times. The antigen is not known. This CDR3 has 12 residues. From germline, CDR1 is SQVTM and CDR2 ANQGSEA. The V and J ends lost 7 bases and 2 bases respectively, with 12 bases between them. The sequenced sample consisted of memory CD4+ T cells sorted from blood. Subset in this sample: CD45RA-negative fraction. The TCR sequence derives from a woman aged 30 to 39 in good health. The V call is TRBV29-1, the J call TRBJ2-7; TRBD1 is a possible D gene (6 bases). CDR3 residues: CSAEGQPYEQYF. For the CDR3, the DNA is TGCAGCGCAGAGGGACAACCCTACGAGCAGTACTTC.